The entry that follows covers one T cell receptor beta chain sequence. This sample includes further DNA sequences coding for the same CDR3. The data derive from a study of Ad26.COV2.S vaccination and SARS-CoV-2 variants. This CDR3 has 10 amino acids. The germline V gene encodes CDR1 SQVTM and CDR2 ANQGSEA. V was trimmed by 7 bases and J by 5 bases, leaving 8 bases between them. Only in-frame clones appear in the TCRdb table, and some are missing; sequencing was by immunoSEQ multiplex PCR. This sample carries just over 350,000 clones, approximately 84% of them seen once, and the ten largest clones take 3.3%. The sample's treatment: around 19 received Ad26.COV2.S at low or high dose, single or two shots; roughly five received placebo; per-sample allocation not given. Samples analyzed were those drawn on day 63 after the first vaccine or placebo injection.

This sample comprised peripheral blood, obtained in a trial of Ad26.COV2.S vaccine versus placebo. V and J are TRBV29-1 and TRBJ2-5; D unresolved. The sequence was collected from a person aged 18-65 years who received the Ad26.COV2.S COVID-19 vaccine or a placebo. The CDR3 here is CSAGDETQYF. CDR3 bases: TGCAGCGCAGGAGATGAGACCCAGTACTTC.